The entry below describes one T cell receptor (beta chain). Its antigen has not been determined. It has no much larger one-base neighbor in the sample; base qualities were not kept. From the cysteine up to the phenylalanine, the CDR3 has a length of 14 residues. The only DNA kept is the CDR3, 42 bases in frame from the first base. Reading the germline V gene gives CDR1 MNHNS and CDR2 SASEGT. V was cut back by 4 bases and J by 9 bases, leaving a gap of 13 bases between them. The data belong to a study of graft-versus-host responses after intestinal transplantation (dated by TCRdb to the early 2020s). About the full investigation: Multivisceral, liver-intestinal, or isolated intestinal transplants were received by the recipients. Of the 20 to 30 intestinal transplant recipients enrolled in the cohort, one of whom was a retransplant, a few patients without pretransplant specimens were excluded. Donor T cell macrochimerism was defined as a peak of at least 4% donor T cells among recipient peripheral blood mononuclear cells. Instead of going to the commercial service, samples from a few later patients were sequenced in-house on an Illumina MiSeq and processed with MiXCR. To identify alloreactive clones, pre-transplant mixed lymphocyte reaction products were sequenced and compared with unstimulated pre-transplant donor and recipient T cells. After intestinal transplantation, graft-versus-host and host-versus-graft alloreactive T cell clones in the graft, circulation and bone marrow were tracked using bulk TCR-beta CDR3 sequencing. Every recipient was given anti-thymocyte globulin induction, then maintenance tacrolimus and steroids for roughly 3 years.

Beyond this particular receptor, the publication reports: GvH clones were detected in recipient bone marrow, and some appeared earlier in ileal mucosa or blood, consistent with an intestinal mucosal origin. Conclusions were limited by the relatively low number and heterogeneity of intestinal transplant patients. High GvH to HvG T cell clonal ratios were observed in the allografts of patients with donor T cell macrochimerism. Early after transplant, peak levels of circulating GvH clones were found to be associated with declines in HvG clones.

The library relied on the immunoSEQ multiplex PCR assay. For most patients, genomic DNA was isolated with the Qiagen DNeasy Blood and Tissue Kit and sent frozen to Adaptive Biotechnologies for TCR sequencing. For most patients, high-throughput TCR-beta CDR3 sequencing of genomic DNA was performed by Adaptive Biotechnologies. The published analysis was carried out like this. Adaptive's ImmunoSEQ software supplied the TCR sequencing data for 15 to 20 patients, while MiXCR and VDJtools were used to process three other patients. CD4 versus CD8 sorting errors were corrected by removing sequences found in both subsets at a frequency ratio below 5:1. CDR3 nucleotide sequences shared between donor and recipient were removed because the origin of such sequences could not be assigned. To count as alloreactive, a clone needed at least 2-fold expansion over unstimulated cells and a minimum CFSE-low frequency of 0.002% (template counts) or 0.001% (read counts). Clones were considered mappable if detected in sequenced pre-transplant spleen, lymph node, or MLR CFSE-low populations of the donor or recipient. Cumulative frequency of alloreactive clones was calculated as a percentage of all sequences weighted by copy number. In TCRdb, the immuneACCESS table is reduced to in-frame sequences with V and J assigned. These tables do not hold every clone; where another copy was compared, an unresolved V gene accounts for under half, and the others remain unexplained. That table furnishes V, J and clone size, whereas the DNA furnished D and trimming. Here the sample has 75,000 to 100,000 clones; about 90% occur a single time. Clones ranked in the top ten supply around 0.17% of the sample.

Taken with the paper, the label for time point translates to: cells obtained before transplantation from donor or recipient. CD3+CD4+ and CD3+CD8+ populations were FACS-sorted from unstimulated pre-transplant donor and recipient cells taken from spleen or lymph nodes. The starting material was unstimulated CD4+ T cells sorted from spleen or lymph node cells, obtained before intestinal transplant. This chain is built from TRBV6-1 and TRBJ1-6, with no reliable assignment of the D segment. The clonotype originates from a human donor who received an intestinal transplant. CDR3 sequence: CASSARVEASPLHF. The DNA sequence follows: TGTGCCAGCAGTGCACGGGTAGAGGCTTCACCCCTCCACTTT.